This T cell receptor (beta chain) originates from a study of T-cell reconstitution after alpha-beta-depleted transplantation in children. The study's findings and limits: By one year post-transplant, T-cell counts and diversity largely arose from T cells that were newly produced. It was reported that alpha-beta T cells came from several hundred expanded graft clones (about two months after transplant).

Construction of the TCRbeta library involved unique molecular identifiers. Using its own MiXCR run on the PCR reads, TCRdb lists one record per CDR3 protein. The sample contains some 550,000 distinct CDR3 sequences, more than 20% of which appear only once. This clonotype was seen only a few times. What it recognizes is unknown. This sequence was found in a boy under two years old who had a stem cell transplant for acute myeloid leukemia, so the T cells may come from the graft donor. The material sequenced was PBMCs, mostly from graft donor cells, taken 360 days after TCRalphabeta/CD19-depleted stem cell transplant.

The CDR3: CASSIWPSGAKNSPLHF. Here the CDR3 DNA reads TGTGCCAGTAGTATCTGGCCTTCCGGGGCCAAAAATTCACCCCTCCACTTT. The genes are TRBV19 and TRBJ1-6, with D possibly TRBD1 on 5 matching bases. V gave up 3 bases and J gave up 7 bases, with 19 bases separating them. The CDR3 extends over 17 amino acids. Looked up from germline, CDR1 is LNHDA and CDR2 is SQIVND (reference sequence).